This record concerns one TCR beta chain sequence. This clone has more than one count but fewer than ten. The antigen it binds to is not known. One base away there is no much larger clone; base qualities are not given. The record originates from a study of cytomegalovirus exposure and HLA in healthy donors (dated by TCRdb to about 2017). Background for the entire study: An earlier analysis of some 550 of the donors reported about 250 Gb of sequence data and roughly 110 million unique TCR beta sequences from 150 million to 200 million T cells. The study used immunosequencing to profile the T cell repertoires of approximately 640 subjects and linked those repertoires to cytomegalovirus serostatus. A separate validation cohort of some 130 different subjects was used in addition to the 666-subject first cohort. The study combined high-throughput TCR immunosequencing, statistical association of individual TCRs with disease status, and machine learning to predict cytomegalovirus infection status. In the later analysis, no new phenotypic data were used to find candidate immune exposures; instead, reliance was placed on TCR beta sequences and their occurrence across donors. An early release covering roughly 600 HLA-typed donors comprised around 300 gigabases of sequencing data and approximately 80 million unique TCR sequences. Several DR-DQ haplotypes were treated as single units for association and clustering because of strong linkage in the cohort. Every discovery cohort repertoire had been produced on one sequencing platform. HLA typing covered class I and class II loci at four-digit resolution. Of the 300 to 500 genotyped donors, 81% were placed in the genetic ancestry cluster associated with self-reported Caucasian donors. Donor age, sex, ethnicity and CMV serostatus were collected together with the repertoire data. The study aimed to test whether cataloging public T cell receptors could reveal signatures of past pathogen exposure. A later analysis re-examined previously published TCR beta repertoires from roughly 720 donors and added high-resolution HLA genotyping to investigate patterns of TCR occurrence. A later genetic analysis used genome-wide SNP genotypes for 398 of the 666 donors, treating that subset as a discovery cohort. An earlier analysis of fewer than 700 of the donors applied high-throughput TCR beta sequencing to assess whether each TCR beta V gene segment acted as functional or pseudogenic. The number of donors typed differed by locus, with roughly 620-630 for A, B, C, DRB1 and DQB1, over 500 for DQA1, 600 to 610 for DPA1, and approximately 470 for DPB1. On average, roughly 200,000 unique TCR beta nucleotide sequences were sequenced per donor among some 430 genotyped donors of the cohort, with roughly 18% of those sequences being non-productive. Results the study describes overall, beyond this receptor: According to the authors, the approach could potentially be generalized to other disease states and immunological phenotypes. A later analysis found that HLA-associated TCR beta chains were more clonally expanded and had lower generation probabilities than equally common non-associated chains. An association between a missense DCLRE1C variant and V-gene and J-gene trimming of TCR beta chains was found in a later genetic analysis and replicated in an independent cohort. In a later genetic analysis, fewer N-insertions in productive TCRs were reported among donors in an Asian-associated ancestry cluster than the roughly 700-donor mean. A few of the identified cytomegalovirus-associated TCR beta chains were confirmed in vitro to be specific for cytomegalovirus antigens. Several of the top co-occurrence clusters appeared to be linked to parvovirus B19, influenza, CMV and Epstein-Barr virus, according to a later analysis. Because HLA typing was missing for some donors at each locus, association tests included only the typed subset. Roughly uniform sequencing depth across donors was assumed in presence/absence analyses, although this assumption may not hold. According to a later analysis, most CMV-associated TCR beta chains appeared to be HLA-restricted, and the HLA associations seemed to be driven largely by CMV exposure. Some IMGT-functional V segments, including TRBV6-2 and TRBV6-3, could not be distinguished by the 87-base-pair reads and were therefore excluded. In an earlier analysis of some 640 of the donors, most TCR beta V segments were observed in productive rearrangements about 87% or about 30% of the time, broadly matching IMGT annotations. The cohort was sequenced for TCR beta chains only, and without alpha or paired-chain data the features that could be detected were limited. Linkage disequilibrium might explain the correlated functional status among segregating V segments, but an unknown experimental factor could not be ruled out. A later analysis associated 15,000 to 20,000 TCR beta sequences with specific HLA alleles at a false discovery rate of 0.05. Because counts were too low, about 17 rarely observed V segments, including chromosome 9 orphons, were excluded from the earlier analysis of 587 of the donors. In both the original and validation cohorts, the classifier was reported to diagnose cytomegalovirus status with high specificity and sensitivity. A cluster of highly shared sequence variants was judged likely to represent a technical artifact of the sequencing pipeline. A total of fewer than 200 TCR beta chains were listed by the study as associated with cytomegalovirus. Most TCR sequences were seen in very few donors, while some public TCRs were found in many individuals. A further reported finding was that TCR beta sequences accurately predicted the HLA-A and HLA-B alleles for most subjects in the first cohort. Strong co-occurrence of HLA alleles, especially DR and DQ, made assigning TCR associations to individual alleles difficult. A later analysis found that TCR association rates varied across HLA loci, with DRB1 alleles showing the most associated TCRs and HLA-C alleles the fewest. Immune exposure information for the cohort was limited to CMV serostatus.

The cohort was made up of 500 to 800 healthy bone marrow donors. At the time of sampling, every cohort member was nominally healthy, though immune exposures that went unrecorded were likely present. The donor was CMV seropositive and belonged to the group of over 250 seropositive cohort members. A peripheral blood sample was collected from each donor, and TCR beta sequencing was performed on peripheral blood mononuclear cells. The Qiagen DNeasy Blood Extraction Kit was used to extract genomic DNA from the blood cell samples. The CDR3 sequence holds 15 residues, the cysteine and phenylalanine included. The read is trimmed to its CDR3 DNA, 45 bases read in frame from base 1. V has 4 bases trimmed and J has 4 bases trimmed; junction bases matching no gene number 6. CDR1 and CDR2, looked up from the germline V gene, are MNHEY and SVGAGI. The library was produced with the immunoSEQ multiplex PCR assay. For the multiplex PCR, a mixture combining 60 forward primers for TCR Vbeta segments and 13 reverse primers for TCR Jbeta segments was used. Amplification of the CDR3 region of rearranged TCR beta genes was performed with a multiplex PCR assay on genomic DNA. Amplified TCR beta libraries were sequenced as 87-base-pair reads on the Illumina HiSeq System. As for how the authors treated the data: Across the 700 or so repertoires, a later analysis counted 78 million or so unique TCR beta chains, some 11 million of which were shared by at least two donors. Raw reads were error-corrected and collapsed into unique sequences with a nearest-neighbor algorithm that merged closely related sequences to remove PCR and sequencing errors. Alignment of CDR3 sequences to IMGT reference sequences was used to assign V, D and J gene segments. For a sequence to be retained, a match of at least six nucleotides to both a V gene segment and a J gene segment was required. Rearrangements were called productive when the CDR3 lacked stop codons and stayed in frame with V and J; all others were non-productive. CDR3 was defined according to IMGT convention as the region running from the second conserved V-encoded cysteine to the conserved J-encoded phenylalanine. The earlier analysis of approximately 590 of the donors excluded any sequence lacking an unambiguous match to a single V gene segment. In an earlier analysis of 500 to 750 of the donors, V segments were called functional above 56.7% productive rearrangements and were called segregating when the between-donor standard deviation exceeded 5%. A statistical classification framework was built for diagnosing cytomegalovirus status from the catalog of TCR beta chain sequences. V and J gene assignment, in a later analysis, came from comparing TCR nucleotide sequences with IMGT/GENE-DB human TR gene sequences. The TCRdist pipeline was used in a later analysis to assign CDR3 sequences and most-parsimonious VDJ recombination scenarios. In a later analysis, each TCR beta chain was defined by its CDR3 amino acid sequence together with its V-gene family, and reads lacking a unique V-gene family were excluded. To address suspected cross-contamination and a sequencing artifact, a later analysis removed approximately 600 highly shared, low-generation-probability nucleotide sequences. In a later analysis, a clonal expansion index for each public chain was calculated from normalized within-repertoire ranks of inferred template counts. In a later analysis, generation probabilities were computed with a VDJ recombination model fitted to out-of-frame rearrangements, and the resulting probabilities were checked against IGoR. In a later analysis, TCR-TCR, TCR-HLA and TCR-CMV co-occurrence was scored with hypergeometric tests, and a repertoire-size bias correction was applied to TCR pairs. To estimate false discovery rates, a later analysis permuted the HLA or CMV assignments 20 times. In a later analysis, co-occurring TCRs were grouped using DBSCAN, and TCRdist sequence similarity was added for clustering within HLA-allele-positive subsets. For co-occurrence clustering, repertoires with fewer than 30,000 or more than 120,000 public chains were excluded, along with roughly 5 repertoires with anomalous nucleotide sharing. TCRdb mirrors the immuneACCESS table, restricted to in-frame sequences. Some clones are absent from its copies; in checked studies, under half trace to an unresolved V gene, and the reason for the others is unknown. That table gives V, J and clone size, and the DNA gave D and trimming. The sample table shows under 85,000 clones, and around 68% are seen once. Around a sixth of the sample belongs to the ten largest clones.

This TCR was recovered from a man aged 35 to 55 in good health and CMV-seropositive. The sequence is built from TRBV6-5 and TRBJ1-2, with 10 junctional bases fitting TRBD1. The sequenced sample was PBMCs. In nucleotides, the sequence is TGTGCCAGCAGTTCACCGGGACAGGGGACCTATGGCTACACCTTC. Its protein reads: CASSSPGQGTYGYTF.